What follows are 27 T cell receptor beta chains derived from one specimen sequenced in a study of T cell clones after liver transplantation. Only in-frame clones appear in the TCRdb table, and some are missing; sequencing was by immunoSEQ multiplex PCR. The sample carries 68,000 or so clones, 90% to 95% recorded once. The source was CD4+ T cells from blood, collected less than 28 months after liver transplant. These receptors were obtained from a human patient who received a liver transplant. Some T cells may have originated in the graft donor.

Comment on this clone: This sample also contains other DNA sequences that code for the same CDR3. The V gene is TRBV9, the J gene TRBJ2-7; no definite D call. Germline assignment: CDR1 SGDLS and CDR2 YYNGEE. CDR3 length: 14 residues. V was shortened by 2 bases and J by 0 bases, with 9 bases between the two germline ends. The CDR3 region is CASSVGSSSYEQYF. As DNA, the CDR3 is TGTGCCAGCAGCGTGGGGTCGAGCTCCTACGAGCAGTACTTC.

V and J are TRBV5-1 and TRBJ1-2; D not resolved. V was clipped by 1 base and J by 2 bases, with 9 bases between them. Germline-derived CDR1 and CDR2 are SGHRS and YFSETQ. The CDR3 loop spans 14 amino acids. CDR3 sequence reads: CASSLQPANYGYTF. The CDR3 DNA is TGCGCCAGCAGCTTGCAGCCAGCCAACTATGGCTACACCTTC.

The chain employs TRBV5-1 and TRBJ2-7; D is perhaps TRBD1 (7 bases). From germline, CDR1 is SGHRS and CDR2 YFSETQ. Trimming shortened V by 0 bases and J by 3 bases, and 10 bases separated the two germline ends. The CDR3 runs to 14 residues. Here the CDR3 reads CASSLGQGGYEQYF. CDR3 in DNA: TGCGCCAGCAGCTTGGGGCAGGGGGGCTACGAGCAGTACTTC. The whole variable domain, remainder taken from reference TRBV5-1 and TRBJ2-7, is KAGVTQTPRYLIKTRGQQVTLSCSPISGHRSVSWYQQTPGQGLQFLFEYFSETQRNKGNFPGRFSGRQFSNSRSEMNVSTLELGDSALYLCASSLGQGGYEQYFGPGTRLTVT.

V usage is TRBV7-3 and J usage is TRBJ2-7; TRBD1 agrees at 8 bases. Germline trimming cut 5 bases from V and 6 bases from J; bases unmatched to any gene: 6. Germline V gene lookup returns CDR1 SGHTA and CDR2 FQGTGA. CDR3 length: 13 amino acids. The CDR3 DNA reads as TGTGCCAGCAGCCCGGACAGGGCTACCGAGCAGTACTTC. Protein product: CASSPDRATEQYF.

The rearrangement joins TRBV29-1 to TRBJ1-1, with a possible D match to TRBD1 (6 bases). V shed 6 bases and J shed 1 base, with 15 bases lying between them. Germline lookup yields CDR1 SQVTM and CDR2 ANQGSEA. The length of the CDR3 is 14 residues. The CDR3, as DNA: TGCAGCGTCTTCCGGGGGCCTACGAACACTGAAGCTTTCTTT. It translates to CSVFRGPTNTEAFF.

In this sample, this clone turned up once. The chain is built from TRBV28 and TRBJ2-2; the D gene is possibly TRBD2 (7 bases). The CDR3 sequence is 15 residues long. Trimming pared 7 bases from V and 4 bases from J, leaving 16 bases between. The germline V gene has CDR1 MDHEN and CDR2 SYDVKM. CDR3 nucleotide sequence: TGTGCCAGCAACCGGGGGCGGGGGCGCACCGGGGAGCTGTTTTTT. Translating it yields CASNRGRGRTGELFF.

The chain is built from TRBV2 and TRBJ2-1; D gene ambiguous. The CDR3 totals 13 residues. V was shortened by 8 bases and J by 7 bases, with 15 bases between the two germline ends. Germline loops: CDR1 SNHLY, CDR2 FYNNEI. CDR3 loop: CASASEVKNEQFF. DNA for the CDR3: TGTGCCAGCGCCAGCGAGGTGAAAAATGAGCAGTTCTTC.

The rearrangement links TRBV6-5 to TRBJ2-7, with D possibly matching TRBD1 (5 bases). Germline CDR1 is MNHEY and CDR2 is SVGAGI. V lost 0 bases and J 1 base, leaving 13 bases between the germline ends. CDR3 size: 16 residues. CDR3 bases: TGTGCCAGCAGTTACTCGAGGATCAGGGTATCCTACGAGCAGTACTTC. As protein: CASSYSRIRVSYEQYF.

The gene calls are TRBV7-2 and TRBJ2-3; possibly TRBD1 or TRBD2 for D (5 bases each). V lost 4 bases and J 4 bases, leaving 12 bases between the germline ends. The CDR3 loop spans 14 amino acids. Germline CDR1 reads SGHTA; CDR2 reads FQGNSA. The CDR3 region is CASSSGWGADTQYF. The CDR3 nucleotides are TGTGCCAGCAGCTCGGGATGGGGCGCAGATACGCAGTATTTT.

This sequence joins TRBV7-9 and TRBJ2-7; 9 positions match TRBD1. Trimming at V came to 5 bases and at J to 5 bases, leaving 4 bases not matched to a gene. The length of the CDR3 is 13 residues. Looked up from germline, CDR1 is SEHNR and CDR2 is FQNEAQ (reference sequence). CDR3 nucleotides: TGTGCCAGCAGCCCACAGGGGGCCCACGAGCAGTACTTC. Amino acids: CASSPQGAHEQYF.

The chain joins TRBV19 to TRBJ2-7; D perhaps matches TRBD2 (5 bases). CDR1 and CDR2 from the germline V gene are LNHDA and SQIVND (reference sequence). This CDR3 contains 16 residues. Deletions cut 3 bases from V and 6 bases from J, with 21 bases between. Here the CDR3 reads CASSIRGHIPGGEQYF. CDR3 in DNA: TGTGCCAGTAGTATTAGAGGGCATATCCCGGGCGGCGAGCAGTACTTC.

The rearrangement uses TRBV7-2 and TRBJ2-4; D is unresolved. This CDR3 has 13 amino acids. V gave up 3 bases and J gave up 9 bases, with 12 bases separating them. Germline V gene data show CDR1 as SGHTA and CDR2 as FQGNSA. The CDR3 here is CASSFGPDGIQYF. The CDR3 DNA reads TGTGCCAGCAGCTTCGGGCCCGATGGCATTCAGTACTTC.

This clone was recorded once. The V call is TRBV6-5, the J call TRBJ2-7; D ambiguous. The length of the CDR3 is 13 residues. Trimming took off 0 bases at V and 2 bases at J, with 5 bases between the two ends. Germline CDR1 and CDR2: MNHEY and SVGAGI. The CDR3 DNA sequence: TGTGCCAGCAGTTACTCGGGCACCTACGAGCAGTACTTC. Translating gives CASSYSGTYEQYF.

This sequence joins TRBV7-2 and TRBJ2-2; D may be TRBD1 or TRBD2 (6 bases each). Germline lookup yields CDR1 SGHTA and CDR2 FQGNSA. V was shortened by 2 bases and J by 7 bases, with 14 bases between the two germline ends. The CDR3 runs 15 residues. The CDR3 nucleotides read TGTGCCAGCAGCTTACAAGGGGGGCGAAGCGGGGAGCTGTTTTTT. Translated: CASSLQGGRSGELFF.

This clone showed up just a few times. The V and J genes are TRBV11-1 and TRBJ2-4, with TRBD2 matching 16 bases. This CDR3 spans 17 amino acids. The V and J ends lost 5 bases and 7 bases, in that order; junction bases with no gene match: 8. The germline gives CDR1 SGHAT, CDR2 FQDESV (reference sequence). CDR3 loop: CASSRPGLAGGGNIQYF. CDR3 bases: TGTGCCAGCAGCCGCCCGGGACTAGCGGGAGGGGGCAACATTCAGTACTTC.

The chain employs TRBV11-3 and TRBJ1-1; 8 bases agree with TRBD1. This CDR3 is built from 14 residues. Germline assignment: CDR1 SGHNT and CDR2 YENEEA. V shed 5 bases and J 4 bases; nucleotides not matched to a gene: 6. The CDR3 coding sequence is TGTGCCAGCAGCCCAGGACAGGGAAGCACTGAAGCTTTCTTT. This gives the protein CASSPGQGSTEAFF. The complete variable domain, with remaining parts taken from reference TRBV11-3 and TRBJ1-1, reads EAGVVQSPRYKIIEKKQPVAFWCNPISGHNTLYWYLQNLGQGPELLIRYENEEAVDDSQLPKDRFSAERLKGVDSTLKIQPAELGDSAVYLCASSPGQGSTEAFFGQGTRLTVV.

V and J are TRBV11-1 and TRBJ1-5; 11 bases map to TRBD1. Trimming at V came to 0 bases and at J to 7 bases, leaving 5 bases not matched to a gene. The CDR3 sequence is 16 residues long. Germline V gives CDR1 SGHAT, CDR2 FQDESV (reference sequence). Written as DNA, the CDR3 is TGTGCCAGCAGCTTAGCGGTGGACAGGGGGCCGCAGCCCCAGCATTTT. Its translation is CASSLAVDRGPQPQHF.

This clone appeared once. The V call is TRBV7-9, the J call TRBJ2-3; possibly TRBD2 for D (6 bases). The V gene's germline CDR1 is SEHNR and CDR2 FQNEAQ (reference sequence). V was pared by 3 bases and J by 2 bases, with 9 bases between. This CDR3 is built from 14 residues. CDR3 DNA: TGTGCCAGCAGCTTGGGGGGAGACACAGATACGCAGTATTTT. This encodes CASSLGGDTDTQYF. The complete variable domain, with remaining parts taken from reference TRBV7-9 and TRBJ2-3, reads DTGVSQNPRHKITKRGQNVTFRCDPISEHNRLYWYRQTLGQGPEFLTYFQNEAQLEKSRLLSDRFSAERPKGSFSTLEIQRTEQGDSAMYLCASSLGGDTDTQYFGPGTRLTVL.

J is TRBJ2-1 and V is TRBV5-1; 9 bases are shared with TRBD1. V shed 3 bases and J 3 bases; nucleotides not matched to a gene: 4. CDR1 and CDR2 (germline): SGHRS, YFSETQ. The CDR3 is 15 residues long. CDR3 sequence: CASSSGQGSYNEQFF. The DNA of the CDR3 is TGCGCCAGCAGCTCCGGACAGGGGAGCTACAATGAGCAGTTCTTC.

V usage is TRBV11-3 and J usage is TRBJ2-2, with D unresolved. The V gene's germline CDR1 is SGHNT and CDR2 YENEEA. This CDR3 spans 14 amino acids. V dropped 5 bases and J dropped 3 bases, with 10 bases sitting between them. CDR3 amino acids: CASSLSRDTGELFF. The DNA for the CDR3 is TGTGCCAGCAGCCTATCCCGGGACACCGGGGAGCTGTTTTTT. The entire variable domain, with the rest obtained from reference TRBV11-3 and TRBJ2-2, is as follows: EAGVVQSPRYKIIEKKQPVAFWCNPISGHNTLYWYLQNLGQGPELLIRYENEEAVDDSQLPKDRFSAERLKGVDSTLKIQPAELGDSAVYLCASSLSRDTGELFFGEGSRLTVL.

The chain combines TRBV7-2 with TRBJ1-4; D unclear. Between the trimmed V and J ends, which lost 5 bases and 7 bases, there was a span of 11 bases. CDR1 SGHTA and CDR2 FQGNSA come from the germline V gene. CDR3 length equals 13 residues. The CDR3 loop reads CASSLNHFEKLFF. The CDR3, as DNA: TGTGCCAGCAGCCTGAACCATTTTGAAAAACTGTTTTTT.

The DNA for the CDR3 is TGTGCCAGCAGCTTGCTGGACAATAGATGGAACACTGAAGCTTTCTTT. Its translation: CASSLLDNRWNTEAFF. The rearrangement links TRBV5-6 to TRBJ1-1, with D maybe TRBD1 (5 bases). From germline, CDR1 is SGHDT and CDR2 YYEEEE. Deletions cut 1 base from V and 1 base from J, with 14 bases between. The CDR3 is 16 amino acids.

The chain combines TRBV4-1 with TRBJ2-3; D may match TRBD1 or TRBD2 (5 bases each). The V gene's germline CDR1 is MGHRA and CDR2 YSYEKL. V lost 4 bases to trimming and J lost 2 bases, with 7 bases between them. CDR3 size: 13 residues. The CDR3 region has the DNA TGCGCCAGCAGCCGGGACCCCACAGATACGCAGTATTTT. It encodes CASSRDPTDTQYF.

The genes are TRBV4-2 and TRBJ1-4, with a tentative D call TRBD1 (6 bases). The CDR3 has 16 amino acids. Trimming took 4 bases from V and 5 from J, leaving 17 bases between them. Looked up from germline, CDR1 is LGHNA and CDR2 is YNFKEQ. DNA for the CDR3: TGTGCCAGCAGCCCCTTGAGTGGGGGCGGGAATGAAAAACTGTTTTTT. Translation: CASSPLSGGGNEKLFF.

The chain joins TRBV28 to TRBJ2-7; D is unresolved. Germline assignment: CDR1 MDHEN and CDR2 SYDVKM. With 8 bases removed from V and 0 bases from J, the gap between germline ends came to 17 bases. The CDR3 consists of 15 residues. The CDR3 coding sequence is TGTGCCAGCCTCTCTTCCGCGGTGAGCTCCTACGAGCAGTACTTC. Its translation is CASLSSAVSSYEQYF.

This rearrangement joins TRBV5-1 to TRBJ2-1; possibly TRBD1 or TRBD2 for D (5 bases each). V shed 5 bases and J shed 8 bases, with 23 bases lying between them. The CDR3 runs 16 residues. Germline CDR1 is SGHRS and CDR2 is YFSETQ. CDR3 bases: TGCGCCAGCAGGGACATCAGAAGCGGCCTCGGGGATGAGCAGTTCTTC. Encoded protein: CASRDIRSGLGDEQFF.

The J gene is TRBJ1-3, the V gene TRBV30; 9 nucleotides align to TRBD1. The CDR3 is 17 residues long. Germline assignment: CDR1 GTSNPN and CDR2 SVGIG (reference sequence). V lost 0 bases and J lost 4; bases outside the gene matches: 10. The CDR3 loop is CAWSVIVTGGRGNTIYF. CDR3 coding DNA: TGTGCCTGGAGTGTAATAGTGACAGGGGGTAGAGGAAACACCATATATTTT. Drawing the rest from reference TRBV30 and TRBJ1-3, the complete variable domain is SQTIHQWPATLVQPVGSPLSLECTVEGTSNPNLYWYRQAAGRGLQLLFYSVGIGQISSEVPQNLSASRPQDRQFILSSKKLLLSDSGFYLCAWSVIVTGGRGNTIYFGEGSWLTVV.